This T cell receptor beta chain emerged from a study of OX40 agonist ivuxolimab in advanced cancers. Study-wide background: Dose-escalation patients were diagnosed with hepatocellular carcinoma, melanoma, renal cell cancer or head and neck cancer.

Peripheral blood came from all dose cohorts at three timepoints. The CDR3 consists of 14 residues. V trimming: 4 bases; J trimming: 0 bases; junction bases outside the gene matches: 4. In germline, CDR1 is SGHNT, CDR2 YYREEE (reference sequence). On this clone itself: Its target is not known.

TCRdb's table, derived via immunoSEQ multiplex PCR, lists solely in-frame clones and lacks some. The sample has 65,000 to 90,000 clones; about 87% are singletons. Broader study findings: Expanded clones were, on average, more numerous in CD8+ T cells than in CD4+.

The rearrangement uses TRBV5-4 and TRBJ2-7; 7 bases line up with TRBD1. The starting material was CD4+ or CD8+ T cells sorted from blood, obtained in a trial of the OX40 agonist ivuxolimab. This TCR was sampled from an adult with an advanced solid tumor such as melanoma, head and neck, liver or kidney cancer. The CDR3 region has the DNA TGTGCCAGCAGCCCCGGACAGGTCTCCTACGAGCAGTACTTC. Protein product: CASSPGQVSYEQYF.